The clone carrying this T cell receptor (beta chain) was seen repeatedly, ten times or more. Its target is unknown. This entry belongs to a study of blood T cells in healthy people across ages. Study-level points and caveats: TCR beta diversity was tightly associated with the proportion of naive T cells.

It was with a sample-barcoded 5' primer and a J-beta primer mix that a second PCR of about 6 to 12 cycles was run. One entry per CDR3 protein, called by TCRdb with MiXCR from the 5' RACE reads. The sample has over a million distinct CDR3 sequences; 35% to 45% are singletons. The CDR3 spans 18 residues. V trimming: 3 bases; J trimming: 5 bases; junction bases outside the gene matches: 12. Germline CDR1 is MNHEY and CDR2 is SMNVEV (reference sequence). This receptor was identified in a woman aged 18-29 years in good health. Sequencing used blood. The V call is TRBV27, the J call TRBJ2-5; 13 nucleotides agree with TRBD2. The CDR3 is CASSLKGRGLAGLETQYF. CDR3 DNA sequence: TGTGCCAGCAGTTTGAAAGGGAGGGGACTAGCGGGATTGGAGACCCAGTACTTC.